These 14 T cell receptor beta chains were all obtained from the same sample, sequenced in a study of T cell repertoires in cytomegalovirus infection (dated by TCRdb to 2018 to 2020). Sequencing relied on an Illumina HiSeq 1500. TCRdb reprocessing: public reads trimmed at Q25 with fastp, clones called with MiXCR, in-frame beta chains kept. When rows share a CDR3 protein, they turn into one entry using the most common DNA and genes. In this sample the table shows under 90,000 distinct CDR3 sequences, 45% to 50% of which occur a single time. Over 85% of the sample belongs to the ten largest clones. Read against the paper, the sample's treatment or condition label means: in vitro stimulation with specific CMV peptide epitopes to enrich CMV-specific T cells. The antigens for these receptors are not known. The source material was CD8+ T cells from cultured PBMCs, sampled from culture after CMV antigen stimulation. The receptors derive from a human donor in good health (CMV status not recorded). Some clones in this sample may be carry-over from other donors' samples.

The V and J genes are TRBV7-4 and TRBJ1-6; D gene uncertain. This CDR3 is built from 14 residues. Per the germline V gene, CDR1 is SGHVT and CDR2 is SQSDAQ. With 6 bases removed from V and 8 bases from J, the gap between germline ends came to 14 bases. CDR3 DNA sequence: TGTGCCAGCAGTGGAAGCGGGTTGCATTCACCCCTCCACTTT. As protein: CASSGSGLHSPLHF.

The chain carries TRBV7-9 and TRBJ1-1; D is unclear. Trimming took off 3 bases at V and 2 bases at J, with 16 bases between the two ends. The CDR3 is 16 amino acids. CDR1 is SEHNR, CDR2 FQNEAQ, per germline (reference sequence). The CDR3 DNA is TGTGCCAGCAGCTTGTCAGACTCCTTCCCTAACACTGAAGCTTTCTTT. Translating gives CASSLSDSFPNTEAFF. The full variable domain, rest sourced from reference TRBV7-9 and TRBJ1-1, is DTGVSQNPRHKITKRGQNVTFRCDPISEHNRLYWYRQTLGQGPEFLTYFQNEAQLEKSRLLSDRFSAERPKGSFSTLEIQRTEQGDSAMYLCASSLSDSFPNTEAFFGQGTRLTVV.

The rearrangement joins TRBV7-8 to TRBJ2-3; TRBD2 might be the D (5 bases). CDR3 length: 17 residues. The ends were cut back, 0 bases at V and 0 bases at J, with 13 bases in the middle. Germline-derived CDR1 and CDR2 are SGHVS and FQNEAQ. The CDR3 bases are TGTGCCAGCAGCTTAGCGAGAGGGCATACTAGCACAGATACGCAGTATTTT. The encoded protein is CASSLARGHTSTDTQYF.

The V call is TRBV6-2 or TRBV6-3, the J call TRBJ2-1; D is uncertain. V shed 1 base and J shed 8 bases, with 12 bases lying between them. The CDR3 covers 14 residues. Germline lookup yields CDR1 MNHEY and CDR2 SVGEGT. CDR3 loop: CASSYLRQADEQFF. As DNA, the CDR3 is TGTGCCAGCAGTTACTTGAGACAAGCCGATGAGCAGTTCTTC.

V and J are TRBV11-1 and TRBJ2-3; D gene unclear. The germline V gene has CDR1 SGHAT and CDR2 FQDESV (reference sequence). The CDR3 sequence is 13 residues long. V lost 5 bases and J 5 bases, leaving 11 bases between the germline ends. DNA for the CDR3: TGTGCCAGCAGCCTCCGGATGGGAGATACGCAGTATTTT. Protein product: CASSLRMGDTQYF.

The rearrangement links TRBV7-3 to TRBJ2-5; 9 nucleotides agree with TRBD2. The CDR3 extends over 15 amino acids. V was clipped by 5 bases and J by 4 bases; unmatched bases: 8. Germline V lookup: CDR1 SGHTA, CDR2 FQGTGA. For the CDR3, the DNA is TGTGCCAGCAGCCCGCATAGGCGGGGGGGAGAGACCCAGTACTTC. Residues: CASSPHRRGGETQYF. Drawing the rest from reference TRBV7-3 and TRBJ2-5, the complete variable domain is GAGVSQTPSNKVTEKGKYVELRCDPISGHTALYWYRQSLGQGPEFLIYFQGTGAADDSGLPNDRFFAVRPEGSVSTLKIQRTERGDSAVYLCASSPHRRGGETQYFGPGTRLLVL.

This clonotype has a handful of counts. The CDR3 protein is CASSFGLGSIYEQYF. The CDR3 DNA sequence: TGTGCCAGCAGTTTCGGTTTGGGCAGCATTTACGAGCAGTACTTC. The chain uses TRBV27 and TRBJ2-7; D remains ambiguous. The CDR3 has 15 amino acids. The ends were cut back, 3 bases at V and 4 bases at J, with 16 bases in the middle. CDR1 is MNHEY, CDR2 SMNVEV, per germline (reference sequence).

The V gene is TRBV14, the J gene TRBJ1-6; 10 nucleotides line up with TRBD1. V lost 6 bases to trimming and J lost 8 bases; unmatched junction nucleotides: 7. Germline V gives CDR1 SGHDN, CDR2 FVKESK. The CDR3 has 15 amino acids. Here the CDR3 reads CASRPGQGLYSPLHF. The CDR3 DNA is TGTGCCAGCAGACCGGGACAGGGGCTTTATTCACCCCTCCACTTT.

This clonotype was detected only a few times. The rearrangement links TRBV6-5 to TRBJ2-1, with 11 bases that match TRBD2. CDR1 MNHEY and CDR2 SVGAGI come from the germline V gene. The junction had 6 bases not matched to a gene; V was cut back by 6 bases and J by 5 bases. The CDR3 is 15 amino acids. The CDR3 sequence is CASSLLAGEHNEQFF. CDR3 coding DNA: TGTGCCAGCAGCTTACTAGCGGGAGAGCACAATGAGCAGTTCTTC.

The chain carries TRBV29-1 and TRBJ2-1; TRBD2 matches 11 bases. The CDR3 is made up of 17 amino acids. Unmatched junction bases numbered 11, after V lost 3 bases and J lost 4 bases. Germline CDR1 SQVTM, CDR2 ANQGSEA. The CDR3 nucleotides read TGCAGCGTTGACGCTGGCAATAGCGGGAGGGTTTACAATGAGCAGTTCTTC. This encodes CSVDAGNSGRVYNEQFF.

This clonotype was seen more than once but under ten times. V is TRBV12-3 or TRBV12-4 and J is TRBJ2-1; 8 bases map to TRBD2. The trim removed 6 bases at V and 8 bases at J, leaving 24 bases unmatched. The CDR3 is 19 amino acids. The CDR3 here is CASSSLGTRGDPDRDEQFF. The CDR3 nucleotides are TGTGCCAGCAGCTCACTCGGGACTAGAGGGGACCCTGACCGCGATGAGCAGTTCTTC.

The chain recombines TRBV18 with TRBJ1-1; perhaps TRBD1 as D (5 bases). The CDR3 runs to 13 residues. V lost 3 bases, J lost 5 bases, and 10 bases lay in between. Germline CDR1 is KGHSH and CDR2 is LQKENI. CDR3 sequence: CASSPREGTEAFF. The CDR3 DNA sequence: TGTGCCAGCTCACCCAGGGAGGGAACTGAAGCTTTCTTT.

This clonotype was counted only a few times. This CDR3 reads CASSSDRYSGNTIYF. As DNA, the CDR3 is TGTGCCAGCAGCTCCGACAGATACTCTGGAAACACCATATATTTT. The chain links TRBV7-6 to TRBJ1-3; D may be TRBD1 (5 bases). CDR1 is SGHVS, CDR2 FNYEAQ, per germline. This CDR3 comprises 15 residues. The V and J ends lost 4 bases and 0 bases respectively, with 10 bases between them.

This rearrangement joins TRBV20-1 to TRBJ2-7; 7 bases line up with TRBD1. The CDR3 totals 14 residues. Unmatched junction bases numbered 11, after V lost 6 bases and J lost 3 bases. Germline-derived CDR1 and CDR2 are DFQATT and SNEGSKA (reference sequence). This chain's CDR3 is CSAQRQGNLYEQYF. In DNA, the CDR3 is TGCAGTGCACAGAGACAGGGCAATCTCTACGAGCAGTACTTC.